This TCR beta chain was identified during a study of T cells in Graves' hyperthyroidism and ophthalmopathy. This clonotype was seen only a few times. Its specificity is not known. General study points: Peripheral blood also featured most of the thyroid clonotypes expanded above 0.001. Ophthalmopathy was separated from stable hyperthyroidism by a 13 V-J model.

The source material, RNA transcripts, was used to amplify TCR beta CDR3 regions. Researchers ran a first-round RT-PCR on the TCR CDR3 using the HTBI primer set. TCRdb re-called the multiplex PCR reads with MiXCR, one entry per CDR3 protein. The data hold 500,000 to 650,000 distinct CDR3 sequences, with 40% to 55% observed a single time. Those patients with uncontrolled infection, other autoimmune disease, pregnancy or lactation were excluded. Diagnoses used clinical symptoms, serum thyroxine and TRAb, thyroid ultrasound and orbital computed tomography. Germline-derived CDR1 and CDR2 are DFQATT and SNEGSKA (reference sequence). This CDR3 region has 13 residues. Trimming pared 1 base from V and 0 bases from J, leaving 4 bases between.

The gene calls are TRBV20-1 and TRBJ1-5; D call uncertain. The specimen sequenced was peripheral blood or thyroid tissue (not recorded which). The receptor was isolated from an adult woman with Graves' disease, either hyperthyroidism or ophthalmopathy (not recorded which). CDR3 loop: CSARVNSNQPQHF. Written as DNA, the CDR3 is TGCAGTGCTAGAGTGAATAGCAATCAGCCCCAGCATTTT.